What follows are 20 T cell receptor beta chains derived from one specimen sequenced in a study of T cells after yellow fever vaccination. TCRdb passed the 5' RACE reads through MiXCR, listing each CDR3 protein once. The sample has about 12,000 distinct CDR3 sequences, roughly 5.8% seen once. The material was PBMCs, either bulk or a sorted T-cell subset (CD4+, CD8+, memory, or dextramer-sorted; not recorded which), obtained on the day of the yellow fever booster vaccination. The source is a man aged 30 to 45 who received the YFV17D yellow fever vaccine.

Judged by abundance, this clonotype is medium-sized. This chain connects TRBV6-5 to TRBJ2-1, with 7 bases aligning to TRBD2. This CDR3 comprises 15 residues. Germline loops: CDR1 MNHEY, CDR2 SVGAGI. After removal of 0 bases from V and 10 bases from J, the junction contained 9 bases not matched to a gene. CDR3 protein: CASSYSLAAAGEQFF. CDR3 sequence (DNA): TGTGCCAGCAGTTACTCCCTAGCGGCCGCTGGAGAGCAGTTCTTC.

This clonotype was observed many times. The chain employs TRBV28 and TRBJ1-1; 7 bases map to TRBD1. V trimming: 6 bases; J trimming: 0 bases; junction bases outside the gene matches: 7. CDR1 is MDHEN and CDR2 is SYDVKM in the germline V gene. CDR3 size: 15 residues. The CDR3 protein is CASRTGTDMNTEAFF. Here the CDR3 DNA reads TGTGCCAGCAGGACCGGGACAGATATGAACACTGAAGCTTTCTTT.

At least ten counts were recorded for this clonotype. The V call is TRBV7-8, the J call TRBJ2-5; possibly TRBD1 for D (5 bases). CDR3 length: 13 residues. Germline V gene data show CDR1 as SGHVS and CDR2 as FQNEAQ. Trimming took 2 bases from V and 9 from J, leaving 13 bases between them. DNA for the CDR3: TGTGCCAGCAGCTTAAGGGGCGAGGCCCCCCAGTACTTC. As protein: CASSLRGEAPQYF.

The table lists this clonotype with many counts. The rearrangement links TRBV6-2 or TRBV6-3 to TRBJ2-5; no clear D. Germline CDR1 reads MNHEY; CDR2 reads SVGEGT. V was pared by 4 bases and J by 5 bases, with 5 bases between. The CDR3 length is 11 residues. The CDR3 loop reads CASSFIETQYF. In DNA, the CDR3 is TGTGCCAGCAGTTTCATTGAGACCCAGTACTTC.

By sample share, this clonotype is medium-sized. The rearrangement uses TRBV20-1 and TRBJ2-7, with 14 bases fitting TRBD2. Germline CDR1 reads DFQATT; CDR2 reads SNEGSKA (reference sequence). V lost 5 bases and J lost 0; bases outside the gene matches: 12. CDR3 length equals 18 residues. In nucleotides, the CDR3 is TGCAGTGCTGCAGGACTAGCGGGAGGAGGAACCAGCTCCTACGAGCAGTACTTC. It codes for CSAAGLAGGGTSSYEQYF.

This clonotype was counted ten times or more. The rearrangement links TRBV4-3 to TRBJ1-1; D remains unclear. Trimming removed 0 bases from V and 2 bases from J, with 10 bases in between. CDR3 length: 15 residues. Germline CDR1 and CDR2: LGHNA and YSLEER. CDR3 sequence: CASSQERLRNTEAFF. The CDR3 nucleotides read TGCGCCAGCAGCCAAGAAAGGCTTCGAAACACTGAAGCTTTCTTT.

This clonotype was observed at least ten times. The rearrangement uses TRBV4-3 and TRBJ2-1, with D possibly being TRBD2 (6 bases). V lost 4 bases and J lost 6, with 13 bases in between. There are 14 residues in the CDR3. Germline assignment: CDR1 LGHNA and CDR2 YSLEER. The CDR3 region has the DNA TGCGCCAGCAGCCTTATGACTAGTGCCAATGAGCAGTTCTTC. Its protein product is CASSLMTSANEQFF.

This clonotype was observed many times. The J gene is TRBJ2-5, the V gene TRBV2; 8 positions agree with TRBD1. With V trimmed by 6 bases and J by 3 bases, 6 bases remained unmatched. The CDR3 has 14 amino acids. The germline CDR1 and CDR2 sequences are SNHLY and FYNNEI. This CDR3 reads CASRKGQGKETQYF. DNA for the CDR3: TGTGCCAGCAGGAAAGGACAGGGTAAAGAGACCCAGTACTTC.

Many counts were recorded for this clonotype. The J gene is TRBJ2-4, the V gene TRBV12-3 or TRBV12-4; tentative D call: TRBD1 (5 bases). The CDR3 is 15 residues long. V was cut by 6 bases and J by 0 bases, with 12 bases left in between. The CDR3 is CASRNDRLAKNIQYF. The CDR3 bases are TGTGCCAGCAGGAACGACAGACTAGCCAAAAACATTCAGTACTTC.

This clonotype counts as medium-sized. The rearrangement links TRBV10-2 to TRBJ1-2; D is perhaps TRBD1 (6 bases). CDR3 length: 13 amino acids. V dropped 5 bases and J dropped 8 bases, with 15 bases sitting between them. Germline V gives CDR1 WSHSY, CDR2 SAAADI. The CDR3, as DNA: TGCGCCAGCAGTCGCGGGGGGCTACGCGGCTACACCTTC. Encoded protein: CASSRGGLRGYTF.

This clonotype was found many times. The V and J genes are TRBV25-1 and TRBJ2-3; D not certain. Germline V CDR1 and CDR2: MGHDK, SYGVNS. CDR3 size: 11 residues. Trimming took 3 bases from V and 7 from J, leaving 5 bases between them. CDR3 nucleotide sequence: TGTGCCAGCAGTGATGAGTATACGCAGTATTTT. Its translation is CASSDEYTQYF.

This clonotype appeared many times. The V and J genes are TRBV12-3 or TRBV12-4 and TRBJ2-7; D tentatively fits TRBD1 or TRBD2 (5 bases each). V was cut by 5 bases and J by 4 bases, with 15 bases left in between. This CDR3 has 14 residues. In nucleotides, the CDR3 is TGTGCCAGCAGTCTCAGGGATGGCGGGTACGAGCAGTACTTC. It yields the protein CASSLRDGGYEQYF.

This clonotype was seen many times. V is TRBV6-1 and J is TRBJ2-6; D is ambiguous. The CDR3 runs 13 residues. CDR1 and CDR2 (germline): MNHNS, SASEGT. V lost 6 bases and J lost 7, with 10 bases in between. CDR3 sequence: CASRPASANVLTF. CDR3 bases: TGTGCCAGCAGACCAGCATCAGCCAACGTCCTGACTTTC.

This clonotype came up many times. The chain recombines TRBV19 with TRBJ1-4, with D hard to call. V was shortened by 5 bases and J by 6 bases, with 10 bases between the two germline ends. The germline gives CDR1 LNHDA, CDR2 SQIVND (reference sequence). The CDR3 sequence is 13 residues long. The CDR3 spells CASSSIGYEKLFF. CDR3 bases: TGTGCCAGTAGTTCAATAGGTTATGAAAAACTGTTTTTT.

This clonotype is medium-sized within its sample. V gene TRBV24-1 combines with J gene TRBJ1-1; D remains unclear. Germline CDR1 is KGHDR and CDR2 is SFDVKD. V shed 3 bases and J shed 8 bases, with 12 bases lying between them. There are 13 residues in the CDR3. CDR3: CATSDPMTKEAFF. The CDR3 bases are TGTGCCACCAGTGATCCGATGACGAAAGAAGCTTTCTTT.

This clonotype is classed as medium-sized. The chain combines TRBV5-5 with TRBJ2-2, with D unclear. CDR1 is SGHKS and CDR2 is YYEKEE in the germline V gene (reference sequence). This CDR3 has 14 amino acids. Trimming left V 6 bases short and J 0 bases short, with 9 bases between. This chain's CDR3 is CASTFGPNTGELFF. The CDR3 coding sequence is TGTGCCAGCACCTTCGGACCGAACACCGGGGAGCTGTTTTTT.

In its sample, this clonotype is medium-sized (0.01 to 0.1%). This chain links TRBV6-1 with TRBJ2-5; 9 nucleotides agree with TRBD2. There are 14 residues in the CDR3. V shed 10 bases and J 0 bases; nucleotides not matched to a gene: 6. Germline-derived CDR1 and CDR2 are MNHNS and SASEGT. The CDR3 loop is CANQGLANQETQYF. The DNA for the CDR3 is TGTGCCAACCAGGGACTAGCCAACCAAGAGACCCAGTACTTC.

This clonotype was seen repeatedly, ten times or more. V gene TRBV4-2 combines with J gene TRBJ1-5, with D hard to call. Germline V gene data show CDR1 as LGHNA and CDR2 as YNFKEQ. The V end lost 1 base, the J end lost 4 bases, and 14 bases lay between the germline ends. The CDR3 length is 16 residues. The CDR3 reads CASSQVEGRGNQPQHF. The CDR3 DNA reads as TGTGCCAGCAGCCAAGTCGAGGGTCGGGGAAATCAGCCCCAGCATTTT.

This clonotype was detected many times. In DNA, the CDR3 is TGTGCCAGCAGTTCGACAGGGACCAATCAGCCCCAGCATTTT. This gives the protein CASSSTGTNQPQHF. The chain uses TRBV6-2 or TRBV6-3 and TRBJ1-5; 7 bases align to TRBD1. V lost 4 bases and J lost 3; bases outside the gene matches: 3. Looked up from germline, CDR1 is MNHEY and CDR2 is SVGEGT. CDR3 length: 14 amino acids.

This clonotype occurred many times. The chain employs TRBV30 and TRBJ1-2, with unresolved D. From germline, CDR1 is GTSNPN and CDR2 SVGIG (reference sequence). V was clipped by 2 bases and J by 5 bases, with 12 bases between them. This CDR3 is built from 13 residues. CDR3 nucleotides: TGTGCCTGGAGTTTATCCGGGGAATATGGCTACACCTTC. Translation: CAWSLSGEYGYTF.